The 3 T cell receptor beta chains below come from one sample, sequenced in a study of T cell responses to AZD1222 COVID-19 vaccine. The table came from immunoSEQ multiplex PCR; TCRdb's copy has only in-frame clones and leaves some out. The repertoire includes more than 85,000 clones, 86% of them detected once, and 4% to 6% sits in the top ten. Source: peripheral blood, taken on day 0 of AZD1222 vaccination. These receptors all come from an adult in good health.

This clone occurred a few times. V is TRBV30 and J is TRBJ2-4, with D possibly being TRBD2 (6 bases). Germline V lookup: CDR1 GTSNPN, CDR2 SVGIG (reference sequence). This CDR3 spans 15 amino acids. V was shortened by 4 bases and J by 0 bases, with 13 bases between the two germline ends. The CDR3 is CAWTSGLIAKNIQYF. CDR3 in DNA: TGTGCCTGGACAAGCGGGCTTATAGCCAAAAACATTCAGTACTTC.

J is TRBJ2-7 and V is TRBV19; a weak D match, TRBD2 (5 bases). V lost 5 bases and J 1 base, leaving 15 bases between the germline ends. Germline-derived CDR1 and CDR2 are LNHDA and SQIVND (reference sequence). The CDR3 runs 15 residues. CDR3 DNA: TGTGCCAGTAGTGCCCAAGGCCCGGGATCCTACGAGCAGTACTTC. It specifies CASSAQGPGSYEQYF.

This rearrangement joins TRBV24-1 to TRBJ2-3, with TRBD1 identical over 7 bases. The CDR3 has 14 amino acids. CDR1 is KGHDR, CDR2 SFDVKD, per germline. Trimming removed 3 bases from V and 10 bases from J; junction bases left unmatched: 9. CDR3 protein: CATSDVTGKSAQYF. DNA of the CDR3: TGTGCCACCAGTGATGTGACAGGGAAGTCGGCGCAGTATTTT.